This entry lists 24 T cell receptor beta chains sequenced from one sample in a study of cytomegalovirus exposure and HLA in healthy donors. Generated by immunoSEQ multiplex PCR, the TCRdb table keeps only in-frame clones and is missing some. The profile shows about 120,000 clones, roughly 90% of them singletons. Material: PBMCs. The receptor source for this set is a young woman in good health and CMV-seropositive.

This rearrangement joins TRBV7-2 to TRBJ1-2, with D uncertain. Germline CDR1 is SGHTA and CDR2 is FQGNSA. CDR3 length: 14 residues. V gave up 0 bases and J gave up 0 bases, with 5 bases separating them. The CDR3 DNA is TGTGCCAGCAGCTTAGCTCCAGCTAACTATGGCTACACCTTC. Amino acid sequence: CASSLAPANYGYTF.

The rearrangement uses TRBV7-6 and TRBJ1-3; 9 bases fit TRBD1. The V gene's germline CDR1 is SGHVS and CDR2 FNYEAQ. The CDR3 runs 14 residues. The junction had 3 bases not matched to a gene; V was cut back by 5 bases and J by 4 bases. The CDR3 coding sequence is TGTGCCAGCAGCGGGGGACAGGGAGGAAACACCATATATTTT. This sequence encodes CASSGGQGGNTIYF.

The chain combines TRBV6-1 with TRBJ2-7, with a weak D call TRBD2 (6 bases). V lost 5 bases and J 4 bases, leaving 12 bases between the germline ends. The CDR3 contains 13 residues. In germline, CDR1 is MNHNS, CDR2 SASEGT. The CDR3 reads CASSSDYKYEQYF. CDR3 sequence (DNA): TGTGCCAGCAGTTCGGACTACAAATACGAGCAGTACTTC.

This clone was seen once. The chain couples TRBV18 to TRBJ2-5; D possibly corresponds to TRBD2 (6 bases). The CDR3 covers 13 residues. The V gene's germline CDR1 is KGHSH and CDR2 LQKENI. Trimming removed 6 bases at V and 5 bases at J, with 13 bases between. This chain's CDR3 is CASSAEGQETQYF. CDR3 nucleotide sequence: TGTGCCAGCTCGGCGGAGGGTCAGGAGACCCAGTACTTC.

J is TRBJ2-1 and V is TRBV4-3, with D unresolved. V was pared by 0 bases and J by 0 bases, with 3 bases between. The CDR3 is made up of 14 amino acids. Per germline, CDR1 LGHNA and CDR2 YSLEER. CDR3 nucleotide sequence: TGCGCCAGCAGCCAAGAGCGCTCCTACAATGAGCAGTTCTTC. It encodes CASSQERSYNEQFF.

V and J are TRBV5-6 and TRBJ1-2, with 8 nucleotides matching TRBD1. This CDR3 spans 15 amino acids. After removal of 6 bases from V and 4 bases from J, the junction contained 11 bases not matched to a gene. The germline V gene has CDR1 SGHDT and CDR2 YYEEEE. CDR3 nucleotide sequence: TGTGCCAGCACCGTGACAGGGGAAAATATCTATGGCTACACCTTC. Amino acid sequence: CASTVTGENIYGYTF.

The rearrangement links TRBV5-4 to TRBJ2-3, with 9 bases matching TRBD2. Trimming removed 5 bases from V and 1 base from J; junction bases left unmatched: 2. The CDR3 loop spans 14 amino acids. CDR1 is SGHNT, CDR2 YYREEE, per germline (reference sequence). Written as DNA, the CDR3 is TGTGCCAGCAGGCGGGGGGGAGGCACAGATACGCAGTATTTT. It is translated as CASRRGGGTDTQYF.

The DNA of the CDR3 is TGCAGCGTTCCTCTAGCGGGAGTCAATGAGCAGTTCTTC. Translation: CSVPLAGVNEQFF. This chain joins TRBV29-1 and TRBJ2-1; 10 bases match TRBD2. The CDR3 consists of 13 residues. CDR1 and CDR2 (germline): SQVTM, ANQGSEA. The V gene end was trimmed by 5 bases and the J gene end by 6 bases; junction bases not matched to a gene: 4.

In DNA form, the CDR3 reads TGTGCCAGCAGTTACGGGACAGGGGTATACAATGAGCAGTTCTTC. Translating gives CASSYGTGVYNEQFF. The rearrangement joins TRBV6-5 to TRBJ2-1, with 10 bases aligning to TRBD1. There are 15 residues in the CDR3. The germline V gene encodes CDR1 MNHEY and CDR2 SVGAGI. Unmatched junction bases numbered 2, after V lost 2 bases and J lost 4 bases.

The chain links TRBV11-2 to TRBJ1-1; D is perhaps TRBD1 (5 bases). The CDR3 length is 14 residues. Trimming stripped 2 bases from V and 2 bases from J, with 9 bases between. Per germline, CDR1 SGHAT and CDR2 FQNNGV. CDR3 sequence (DNA): TGTGCCAGCAGCTTATCCGGGGGAAACACTGAAGCTTTCTTT. Its translation is CASSLSGGNTEAFF.

This chain uses TRBV5-1 with TRBJ1-1; weak D call: TRBD1 (5 bases). CDR3 length equals 14 residues. In germline, CDR1 is SGHRS, CDR2 YFSETQ. V lost 0 bases to trimming and J lost 4 bases, with 10 bases between them. CDR3 in amino acids: CASSLEGLGTEAFF. CDR3 nucleotide sequence: TGCGCCAGCAGCTTGGAGGGGTTGGGCACTGAAGCTTTCTTT.

The J gene is TRBJ2-1, the V gene TRBV11-3; the match to TRBD2 covers 13 bases. The CDR3 runs to 17 residues. J gave up 10 bases and V 0 bases, and 9 bases lay outside the gene matches. CDR1 SGHNT and CDR2 YENEEA come from the germline V gene. For the CDR3, the DNA is TGTGCCAGCAGCTTAGATGTGACTAGCGGGAGGTTACAGGAGCAGTTCTTC. Translation: CASSLDVTSGRLQEQFF.

This chain links TRBV5-4 with TRBJ1-1, with D unclear. Deletions cut 2 bases from V and 4 bases from J, with 12 bases between. CDR3 length: 14 amino acids. In germline, CDR1 is SGHNT, CDR2 YYREEE (reference sequence). DNA of the CDR3: TGTGCCAGCAGCTTCATCGGAGGAGGCACTGAAGCTTTCTTT. Translating gives CASSFIGGGTEAFF.

V and J are TRBV5-6 and TRBJ1-2, with a weak D call TRBD1 (5 bases). The CDR3 is made up of 15 amino acids. Germline assignment: CDR1 SGHDT and CDR2 YYEEEE. Trimming cost V 0 bases and J 8 bases, with 17 bases left between them. The CDR3 coding sequence is TGTGCCAGCAGCTTGGAGTATAGTGGTACAGGCGGCTACACCTTC. Translating gives CASSLEYSGTGGYTF.

This clone has just a few counts. The V gene is TRBV19, the J gene TRBJ2-7; TRBD2 matches 8 bases. The CDR3 length is 15 residues. Per the germline V gene, CDR1 is LNHDA and CDR2 is SQIVND (reference sequence). V lost 3 bases, J lost 0 bases, and 4 bases stayed unmatched. DNA for the CDR3: TGTGCCAGTAGTATCGGGCTAGCGGGCTCCTACGAGCAGTACTTC. Translation gives CASSIGLAGSYEQYF.

The CDR3 protein is CASSPTGLKDQPQHF. In DNA, the CDR3 is TGTGCCAGCAGCCCGACAGGGTTGAAGGATCAGCCCCAGCATTTT. This sequence joins TRBV27 and TRBJ1-5; 7 nucleotides match TRBD1. The J segment lost 5 bases and the V segment lost 6 bases, leaving 10 bases of the junction unmatched. The germline V gene encodes CDR1 MNHEY and CDR2 SMNVEV (reference sequence). This CDR3 has 15 amino acids.

There are a few counts of this clone. Other DNA sequences in the sample encode the same CDR3. The chain has TRBV6-5 and TRBJ2-5; TRBD1 agrees at 7 bases. The CDR3 runs to 12 residues. J gave up 5 bases and V 6 bases, and 3 bases lay outside the gene matches. Germline CDR1 and CDR2: MNHEY and SVGAGI. CDR3 sequence (DNA): TGTGCCAGCAGAGGGGGCAGGGAGACCCAGTACTTC. This codes for CASRGGRETQYF.

Here the CDR3 reads CASSGSRGTDTQYF. The CDR3 DNA follows: TGTGCCTCTAGCGGGAGTAGGGGCACAGATACGCAGTATTTT. V usage is TRBV10-3 and J usage is TRBJ2-3; 10 nucleotides agree with TRBD2. This CDR3 contains 14 residues. Germline V gives CDR1 ENHRY, CDR2 SYGVKD. V was clipped by 11 bases and J by 1 base; unmatched bases: 6.

V usage is TRBV7-3 and J usage is TRBJ1-2; D is unresolved. Germline V lookup: CDR1 SGHTA, CDR2 FQGTGA. The CDR3 has 13 amino acids. V lost 1 base to trimming and J lost 6 bases, with 9 bases between them. The CDR3 DNA sequence: TGTGCCAGCAGCTTAAGTCTGAGGGATGGCTACACCTTC. Translated, it gives CASSLSLRDGYTF.

CDR3 sequence: CASSLAPGVGNTIYF. DNA for the CDR3: TGCGCCAGCAGCTTGGCCCCAGGGGTTGGAAACACCATATATTTT. The genes are TRBV5-1 and TRBJ1-3; perhaps TRBD1 as D (6 bases). The CDR3 has 15 residues. Germline values: CDR1 SGHRS, CDR2 YFSETQ. V lost 0 bases to trimming and J lost 3 bases, with 10 bases between them.

This chain joins TRBV2 and TRBJ1-4, with D tentatively TRBD1 (6 bases). Germline CDR1 reads SNHLY; CDR2 reads FYNNEI. The CDR3 consists of 15 residues. V was clipped by 6 bases and J by 2 bases, with 13 bases between them. The CDR3 here is CASSVQRGTNEKLFF. The CDR3 bases are TGTGCCAGCAGCGTTCAGAGGGGGACTAATGAAAAACTGTTTTTT.

As to this clone: The junction departs from germline at one end; a sequencing error may be responsible. This sequence joins TRBV9 and TRBJ2-2, with D possibly TRBD2 on 6 matching bases. CDR3 length: 13 residues. Germline CDR1 SGDLS, CDR2 YYNGEE. The CDR3 coding sequence is TGTGCCAGCAGCGTAGAACTAGCCGGTGAGCTGTTTTTT. The encoded protein is CASSVELAGELFF.

This chain joins TRBV2 and TRBJ1-4, with a possible D match to TRBD1 (5 bases). V was trimmed by 5 bases and J by 3 bases, leaving 13 bases between them. CDR1 is SNHLY, CDR2 FYNNEI, per germline. The CDR3 is 15 amino acids. CDR3 protein: CASSTGGTSNEKLFF. Written as DNA, the CDR3 is TGTGCCAGCAGTACCGGGGGGACCTCTAATGAAAAACTGTTTTTT. Full variable domain (outside the CDR3, taken from reference TRBV2 and TRBJ1-4): EPEVTQTPSHQVTQMGQEVILRCVPISNHLYFYWYRQILGQKVEFLVSFYNNEISEKSEIFDDQFSVERPDGSNFTLKIRSTKLEDSAMYFCASSTGGTSNEKLFFGSGTQLSVL.

The chain links TRBV7-2 to TRBJ2-4; 7 bases are a match to TRBD2. CDR1 is SGHTA, CDR2 FQGNSA, per germline. V gave up 2 bases and J gave up 7 bases; unmatched junction bases: 20. The CDR3 has 19 amino acids. The CDR3 loop is CASSLTYGAGVGVVNIQYF. The CDR3 DNA reads TGTGCCAGCAGCTTAACCTATGGCGCGGGAGTCGGGGTGGTTAACATTCAGTACTTC.